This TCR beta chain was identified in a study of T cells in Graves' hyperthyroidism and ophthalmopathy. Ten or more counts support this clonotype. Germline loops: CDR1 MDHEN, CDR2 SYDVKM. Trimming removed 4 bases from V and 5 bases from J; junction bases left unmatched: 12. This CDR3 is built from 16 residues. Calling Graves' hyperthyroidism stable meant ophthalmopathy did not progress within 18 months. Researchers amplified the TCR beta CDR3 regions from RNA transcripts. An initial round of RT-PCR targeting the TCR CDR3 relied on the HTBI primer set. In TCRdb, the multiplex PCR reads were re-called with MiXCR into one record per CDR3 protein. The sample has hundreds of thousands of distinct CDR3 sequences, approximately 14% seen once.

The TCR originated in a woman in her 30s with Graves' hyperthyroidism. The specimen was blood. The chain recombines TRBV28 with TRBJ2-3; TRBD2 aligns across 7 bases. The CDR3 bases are TGTGCCAGCAGTTCCGGGCGGCGGGAGAGAAGAGATACGCAGTATTTT. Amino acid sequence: CASSSGRRERRDTQYF. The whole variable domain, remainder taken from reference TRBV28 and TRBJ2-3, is DVKVTQSSRYLVKRTGEKVFLECVQDMDHENMFWYRQDPGLGLRLIYFSYDVKMKEKGDIPEGYSVSREKKERFSLILESASTNQTSMYLCASSSGRRERRDTQYFGPGTRLTVL.